One sample yielded the 3 T cell receptor beta chains listed below, sequenced in a study of vaccination effects on CD4 cells after COVID-19. Using viral peptide pools, the ViraFEST assay grew out antigen-specific CD4+ T cells prior to sequencing. Investigators separated out CD4+ T cells once around nine days of culture had passed. As their vaccination, participants received two doses of either BNT162b2 or mRNA-1273. Their antigens remain unidentified. Data came from immunoSEQ multiplex PCR; TCRdb stores just in-frame clones and leaves some out. The sample carries around 69,000 clones, 74% recorded once. The specimen was CD4+ T cells from PBMCs cultured with HCoV-229E spike peptides, collected after COVID-19 vaccination. The receptors derive from a human donor who received a COVID-19 vaccine.

The J gene is TRBJ2-5, the V gene TRBV4-1; D is uncertain. The CDR3 extends over 15 amino acids. Germline loops: CDR1 MGHRA, CDR2 YSYEKL. Trimming took off 4 bases at V and 3 bases at J, with 15 bases between the two ends. CDR3 bases: TGCGCCAGCAGCCCCCTTCAGGCTACTAAAGAGACCCAGTACTTC. This codes for CASSPLQATKETQYF.

This clone was seen just once. The chain uses TRBV2 and TRBJ2-5; TRBD2 matches 8 bases. The CDR3 length is 14 residues. Germline values: CDR1 SNHLY, CDR2 FYNNEI. Losses at the gene ends were 5 bases for V and 3 bases for J; bases not matched to a gene: 5. The chain's CDR3 is CASSRGLAEETQYF. As DNA, the CDR3 is TGTGCCAGCAGTCGTGGACTAGCCGAAGAGACCCAGTACTTC. The whole variable domain, remainder taken from reference TRBV2 and TRBJ2-5, is EPEVTQTPSHQVTQMGQEVILRCVPISNHLYFYWYRQILGQKVEFLVSFYNNEISEKSEIFDDQFSVERPDGSNFTLKIRSTKLEDSAMYFCASSRGLAEETQYFGPGTRLLVL.

This clone appeared a few times. V usage is TRBV7-3 and J usage is TRBJ1-5; the D is unclear. The CDR3 contains 13 residues. The germline V gene encodes CDR1 SGHTA and CDR2 FQGTGA. The ends were cut back, 2 bases at V and 6 bases at J, with 8 bases in the middle. The CDR3 sequence: CASSLAGSQPQHF. Written as DNA, the CDR3 is TGTGCCAGCAGCTTAGCGGGCTCTCAGCCCCAGCATTTT.